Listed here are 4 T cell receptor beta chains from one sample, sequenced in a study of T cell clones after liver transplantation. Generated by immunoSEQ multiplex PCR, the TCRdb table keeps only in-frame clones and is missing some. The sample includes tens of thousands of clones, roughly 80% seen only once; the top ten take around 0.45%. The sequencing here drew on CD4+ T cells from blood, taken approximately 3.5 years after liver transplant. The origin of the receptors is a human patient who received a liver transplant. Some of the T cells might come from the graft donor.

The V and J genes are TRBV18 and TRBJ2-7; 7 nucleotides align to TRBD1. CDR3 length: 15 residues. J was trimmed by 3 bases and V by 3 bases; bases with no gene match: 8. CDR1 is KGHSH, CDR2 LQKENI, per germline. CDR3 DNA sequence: TGTGCCAGCTCACCCAGACAGGGTTTGGGCTACGAGCAGTACTTC. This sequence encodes CASSPRQGLGYEQYF.

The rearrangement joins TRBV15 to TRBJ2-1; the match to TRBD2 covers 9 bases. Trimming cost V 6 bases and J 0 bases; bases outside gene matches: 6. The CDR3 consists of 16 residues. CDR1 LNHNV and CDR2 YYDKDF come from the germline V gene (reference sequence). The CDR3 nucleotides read TGTGCCACCAGAGTCAATAGCGGGAGCTCCTACAATGAGCAGTTCTTC. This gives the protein CATRVNSGSSYNEQFF.

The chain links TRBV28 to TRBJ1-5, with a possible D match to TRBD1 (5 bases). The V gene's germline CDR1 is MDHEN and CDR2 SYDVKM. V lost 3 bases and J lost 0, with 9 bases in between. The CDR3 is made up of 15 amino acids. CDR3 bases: TGTGCCAGCAGTTTTTCCGGGGGTAGCAATCAGCCCCAGCATTTT. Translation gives CASSFSGGSNQPQHF.

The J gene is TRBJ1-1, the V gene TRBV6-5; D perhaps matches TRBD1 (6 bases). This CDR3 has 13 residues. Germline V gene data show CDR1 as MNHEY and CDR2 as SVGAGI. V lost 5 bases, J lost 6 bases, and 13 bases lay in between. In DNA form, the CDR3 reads TGTGCCAGCAGTCCCGGACAGCTCCCTGAAGCTTTCTTT. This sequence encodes CASSPGQLPEAFF.